This T cell receptor (beta chain) was recovered during a study of blood T cell repertoires in COVID-19. For the study at large: From the United States, Italy and Spain came samples of acute and convalescent COVID-19. From T cells, B-cell-depleted T cells, or PBMCs came the material, which was cDNA or gDNA.

Study processing details: Amplification with reference gene primers provided the estimates of nucleated cell counts. Produced via immunoSEQ multiplex PCR; TCRdb's table is partial and in-frame only. That table is the source of V, J and clone size, and D and trimming were worked out from the DNA. The sample carries just over 350,000 clones, 80% to 90% recorded once. From germline, CDR1 is LNHDA and CDR2 SQIVND (reference sequence). V was trimmed by 7 bases and J by 5 bases, leaving 17 bases between them. The CDR3 has 14 amino acids. The Seattle patients joined while their infection was active and were tracked longitudinally afterward.

The rearrangement links TRBV19 to TRBJ1-2; D is perhaps TRBD1 (6 bases). This receptor was obtained from a woman aged 55-70 years with COVID-19, enrolled during active disease. Sample: peripheral blood. For the CDR3, the DNA is TGTGCCAGTATTGGGGACAAAGACGTGTATGGCTACACCTTC. Residues: CASIGDKDVYGYTF.